A single sample is the source of the 25 T cell receptor beta chains below, sequenced in a study of siplizumab effects on memory and regulatory T cells. Profiled with immunoSEQ multiplex PCR; TCRdb holds only in-frame clones, not every one. The table lists about 120,000 clones, 92% of them singletons, with 1% to 1.5% in the top ten. The specimen sequenced was CD4+ T cells sorted from blood. The receptors shown here come from a human donor in good health.

This clone was counted a single time. The chain carries TRBV2 and TRBJ2-1, with 8 bases fitting TRBD2. The V and J ends lost 8 bases and 1 base, in that order; junction bases with no gene match: 1. The CDR3 contains 13 residues. Germline CDR1 is SNHLY and CDR2 is FYNNEI. CDR3 DNA: TGTGCCAGCGGACTAGCATCCTACAATGAGCAGTTCTTC. Its protein product is CASGLASYNEQFF. The variable domain in full, with the rest retrieved from reference TRBV2 and TRBJ2-1, is EPEVTQTPSHQVTQMGQEVILRCVPISNHLYFYWYRQILGQKVEFLVSFYNNEISEKSEIFDDQFSVERPDGSNFTLKIRSTKLEDSAMYFCASGLASYNEQFFGPGTRLTVL.

The chain couples TRBV28 to TRBJ2-3; the D is unclear. V was trimmed by 8 bases and J by 8 bases, leaving 14 bases between them. The CDR3 has 12 residues. Germline CDR1 is MDHEN and CDR2 is SYDVKM. CDR3 amino acids: CASGDSSGTQYF. In DNA form, the CDR3 reads TGTGCCAGCGGGGATTCTTCGGGTACGCAGTATTTT.

V gene TRBV19 combines with J gene TRBJ1-2, with a possible D match to TRBD1 (5 bases). V was pared by 2 bases and J by 3 bases, with 7 bases between. Germline V lookup: CDR1 LNHDA, CDR2 SQIVND (reference sequence). The CDR3 runs to 13 residues. The CDR3 DNA reads TGTGCCAGTAGTATAACACAGGACTATGGCTACACCTTC. Its translation: CASSITQDYGYTF.

Written as DNA, the CDR3 is TGCGCCAGCAGCTTGAACCCATCTCAGGGAACCTATGGCTACACCTTC. Its protein is CASSLNPSQGTYGYTF. The gene calls are TRBV5-1 and TRBJ1-2; perhaps TRBD1 as D (5 bases). Trimming pared 1 base from V and 4 bases from J, leaving 17 bases between. Germline CDR1 is SGHRS and CDR2 is YFSETQ. The CDR3 contains 16 residues. The variable domain in full, completed from reference TRBV5-1 and TRBJ1-2, reads KAGVTQTPRYLIKTRGQQVTLSCSPISGHRSVSWYQQTPGQGLQFLFEYFSETQRNKGNFPGRFSGRQFSNSRSEMNVSTLELGDSALYLCASSLNPSQGTYGYTFGSGTRLTVV.

The chain links TRBV6-5 to TRBJ2-2; no clear D gene. This CDR3 is 12 amino acids long. Germline V gene sequence: CDR1 MNHEY, CDR2 SVGAGI. The V end was cut by 4 bases, the J end by 8 bases, with 8 bases between. The CDR3 bases are TGTGCCAGCAGTTTTCAGGCAGGGGAGCTGTTTTTT. This translates into CASSFQAGELFF.

The gene calls are TRBV10-3 and TRBJ2-1; TRBD2 might be the D (6 bases). Germline V gives CDR1 ENHRY, CDR2 SYGVKD. The V end lost 0 bases, the J end lost 2 bases, and 11 bases lay between the germline ends. The length of the CDR3 is 16 residues. The CDR3 loop is CAISESGGSTYNEQFF. The CDR3 DNA reads TGTGCCATCAGTGAGTCGGGGGGATCCACCTACAATGAGCAGTTCTTC.

The chain recombines TRBV5-4 with TRBJ2-5; a weak D match, TRBD1 (7 bases). Trimming cost V 3 bases and J 2 bases, with 23 bases left between them. In germline, CDR1 is SGHNT, CDR2 YYREEE (reference sequence). This CDR3 comprises 18 residues. This CDR3 is CASSSEGSQGGDQETQYF. The CDR3 DNA is TGTGCCAGCAGCTCCGAGGGATCGCAGGGGGGTGATCAAGAGACCCAGTACTTC.

This clone was seen a handful of times. The chain's CDR3 is CASSQGDVYGYTF. The CDR3, as DNA: TGTGCCAGCAGCCAAGGGGACGTGTATGGCTACACCTTC. The chain has TRBV4-2 and TRBJ1-2; D possibly corresponds to TRBD1 (5 bases). V lost 1 base to trimming and J lost 5 bases, with 8 bases between them. The CDR3 is made up of 13 amino acids. CDR1 LGHNA and CDR2 YNFKEQ come from the germline V gene.

The chain combines TRBV4-1 with TRBJ2-3, with TRBD1 identical over 10 bases. This CDR3 comprises 16 residues. Germline values: CDR1 MGHRA, CDR2 YSYEKL. With 3 bases clipped from V and 8 bases from J, the junction kept 11 bases outside the gene matches. As DNA, the CDR3 is TGCGCCAGCAGCCAGGGGGACAGGGGTTGGGGTGGTACGCAGTATTTT. Encoded protein: CASSQGDRGWGGTQYF.

The chain combines TRBV5-4 with TRBJ2-1; TRBD2 matches 9 bases. The germline CDR1 and CDR2 sequences are SGHNT and YYREEE (reference sequence). V shed 4 bases, J shed 6 bases, and the junction held 11 bases outside the gene matches. The CDR3 extends over 16 amino acids. CDR3 protein: CASSRGGLAGSNEQFF. The CDR3 nucleotides read TGTGCCAGCAGCCGCGGGGGTCTAGCGGGAAGCAATGAGCAGTTCTTC.

The CDR3 nucleotides are TGCGCCAGCAGCCTCCGGTTAGCGGGTTCACAAGAGACCCAGTACTTC. Translation gives CASSLRLAGSQETQYF. The chain joins TRBV4-1 to TRBJ2-5; the match to TRBD2 covers 7 bases. CDR1 is MGHRA and CDR2 is YSYEKL in the germline V gene. The CDR3 consists of 16 residues. With 4 bases clipped from V and 2 bases from J, the junction kept 10 bases outside the gene matches.

Here the CDR3 reads CASSRGTGGSYEQYF. CDR3 bases: TGTGCCAGCAGCCGAGGGACAGGAGGTTCCTACGAGCAGTACTTC. The rearrangement links TRBV6-5 to TRBJ2-7; 8 nucleotides align to TRBD1. J lost 1 base, V lost 6 bases, and 8 bases had no gene match. From germline, CDR1 is MNHEY and CDR2 SVGAGI. The CDR3 length is 15 residues.

The chain couples TRBV6-5 to TRBJ2-5, with a tentative D call TRBD2 (6 bases). V lost 7 bases, J lost 5 bases, and 14 bases lay in between. Germline V gene data show CDR1 as MNHEY and CDR2 as SVGAGI. CDR3 length: 13 residues. The CDR3 DNA follows: TGTGCCAGCAAGGTGGGAGGTGTGGAGACCCAGTACTTC. As protein: CASKVGGVETQYF.

The chain has TRBV5-4 and TRBJ2-5; D possibly corresponds to TRBD2 (5 bases). The germline V gene has CDR1 SGHNT and CDR2 YYREEE (reference sequence). The ends were cut back, 2 bases at V and 3 bases at J, with 11 bases in the middle. CDR3 length: 14 residues. Here the CDR3 DNA reads TGTGCCAGCAGCTTAGTCATTAGCGAAGAGACCCAGTACTTC. Amino acids: CASSLVISEETQYF.

V usage is TRBV5-1 and J usage is TRBJ1-2; TRBD1 is a possible D gene (6 bases). Looked up from germline, CDR1 is SGHRS and CDR2 is YFSETQ. Trimming cost V 4 bases and J 8 bases, with 18 bases left between them. The CDR3 spans 14 residues. In DNA form, the CDR3 reads TGCGCCAGCAGCCGTAGACAGGATACGCTCGGCTACACCTTC. Translating it yields CASSRRQDTLGYTF.

The V gene is TRBV2, the J gene TRBJ2-2; D is unresolved. This CDR3 contains 13 residues. Trimming shortened V by 5 bases and J by 5 bases, and 9 bases separated the two germline ends. Germline V gene data show CDR1 as SNHLY and CDR2 as FYNNEI. CDR3 region: CASSSDGTGELFF. CDR3 nucleotides: TGTGCCAGCAGTTCCGACGGGACCGGGGAGCTGTTTTTT.

The V gene is TRBV18, the J gene TRBJ2-2; unclear D gene. Trimming cost V 4 bases and J 3 bases, with 9 bases left between them. The length of the CDR3 is 14 residues. Germline values: CDR1 KGHSH, CDR2 LQKENI. The CDR3, as DNA: TGTGCCAGCTCACTTAGTCTGGACACCGGGGAGCTGTTTTTT. Translating it yields CASSLSLDTGELFF.

The chain employs TRBV6-6 and TRBJ2-7; 10 bases agree with TRBD1. Germline V gene lookup returns CDR1 MNHNY and CDR2 SVGAGI (reference sequence). The CDR3 consists of 15 residues. The ends lost 8 bases at V and 2 bases at J; junction bases unmatched: 9. The CDR3 region is CASGGEGTGAYEQYF. CDR3 nucleotide sequence: TGTGCCAGCGGCGGCGAAGGGACAGGGGCCTACGAGCAGTACTTC.

V and J are TRBV19 and TRBJ2-7; 7 bases map to TRBD1. Germline V lookup: CDR1 LNHDA, CDR2 SQIVND (reference sequence). Losses at the gene ends were 6 bases for V and 0 bases for J; bases not matched to a gene: 8. The CDR3 is 15 amino acids. Here the CDR3 reads CASSTGTASSYEQYF. The DNA of the CDR3 is TGTGCCAGTAGCACCGGGACAGCGAGCTCCTACGAGCAGTACTTC.

The chain is built from TRBV14 and TRBJ2-5; D not certain. Germline V gene lookup returns CDR1 SGHDN and CDR2 FVKESK. Trimming removed 3 bases at V and 9 bases at J, with 8 bases between. CDR3 length: 11 amino acids. As DNA, the CDR3 is TGTGCCAGCAGCCAGGGATTTGCCCAGTACTTC. Its translation is CASSQGFAQYF.

The sample holds one count of this clone. V gene TRBV5-1 combines with J gene TRBJ1-6, with unresolved D. Germline assignment: CDR1 SGHRS and CDR2 YFSETQ. V was shortened by 4 bases and J by 7 bases, with 18 bases between the two germline ends. The CDR3 extends over 16 amino acids. The CDR3 DNA reads as TGCGCCAGCAGCGTCACCCTCGGGGTGGGGAATTCACCCCTCCACTTT. Protein product: CASSVTLGVGNSPLHF.

The CDR3 loop is CASSYLDNTEAFF. For the CDR3, the DNA is TGTGCCAGCAGTTACCTCGATAACACTGAAGCTTTCTTT. The chain links TRBV6-5 to TRBJ1-1; D call uncertain. V lost 2 bases and J lost 2, with 6 bases in between. CDR3 length: 13 residues. The germline V gene has CDR1 MNHEY and CDR2 SVGAGI.

The V and J genes are TRBV6-5 and TRBJ1-2; 9 bases match TRBD1. CDR1 MNHEY and CDR2 SVGAGI come from the germline V gene. J gave up 4 bases and V 4 bases, and 4 bases lay outside the gene matches. The length of the CDR3 is 14 residues. For the CDR3, the DNA is TGTGCCAGCAGTTTAGGACAGGGGAGCTATGGCTACACCTTC. Translating it yields CASSLGQGSYGYTF.

V usage is TRBV5-1 and J usage is TRBJ1-3, with TRBD1 matching over 7 bases. The junction had 4 bases not matched to a gene; V was cut back by 0 bases and J by 1 base. The germline V gene encodes CDR1 SGHRS and CDR2 YFSETQ. The CDR3 runs to 16 residues. The CDR3 DNA reads as TGCGCCAGCAGCTTGGACCCGACAGGGTCTGGAAACACCATATATTTT. This translates into CASSLDPTGSGNTIYF.

The V and J genes are TRBV9 and TRBJ2-3; D gene ambiguous. V gave up 4 bases and J gave up 1 base, with 13 bases separating them. Germline lookup yields CDR1 SGDLS and CDR2 YYNGEE. The CDR3 is made up of 15 amino acids. The CDR3 spells CASSPRLDGTDTQYF. The CDR3 bases are TGTGCCAGCAGCCCCCGCTTGGACGGCACAGATACGCAGTATTTT.